This TCR beta chain was documented in a study of cytomegalovirus exposure and HLA in healthy donors. Both 60 Vbeta primers and 13 Jbeta primers went into the PCR. Here immunoSEQ multiplex PCR was the method, and the copy in TCRdb shows in-frame clones only, minus some. The table has about 120,000 clones, 50% to 70% seen once. This TCR was recovered from a woman aged 40 to 50 in good health and CMV-seropositive. The specimen sequenced was PBMCs.

The CDR3 DNA reads as TGCGCCAGCAGCCCATGGACAGGGGAGGACGGGGAGCTGTTTTTT. Residues: CASSPWTGEDGELFF. The chain carries TRBV5-1 and TRBJ2-2; 9 positions agree with TRBD1. CDR1 SGHRS and CDR2 YFSETQ come from the germline V gene. The junction had 8 bases not matched to a gene; V was cut back by 4 bases and J by 7 bases. The CDR3 sequence is 15 residues long.